The T cell receptor beta chain under discussion was sequenced for a study of blood T cell repertoires in COVID-19. Overall study: T cells, B-cell-depleted T cells, or PBMCs provided the cDNA or gDNA that served as material.

Under the authors' procedure: Reference gene primer amplification yielded estimated nucleated cell counts. Assay: immunoSEQ multiplex PCR; the TCRdb copy retains only in-frame clones and omits some. That table furnishes V, J and clone size, whereas the DNA furnished D and trimming. This repertoire shows around 150,000 clones, 84% found once; its top ten account for around 9.5%. V lost 7 bases to trimming and J lost 3 bases, with 12 bases between them. The CDR3 is 13 amino acids. Germline V gene sequence: CDR1 MDHEN, CDR2 SYDVKM. The sequence came from a man aged 30-40 years with COVID-19, enrolled during active disease. The chain has TRBV28 and TRBJ1-2; a possible D gene is TRBD1 (6 bases). Material: peripheral blood. CDR3 nucleotide sequence: TGTGCCAGCACCAAAGACAGGTACTATGGCTACACCTTC. Translation: CASTKDRYYGYTF.